This T cell receptor (beta chain) came from a study of blood T cell repertoires in COVID-19. Whole-study context: Spain, Italy and the United States supplied samples that represented acute and convalescent COVID-19. T cells, B-cell-depleted T cells, or PBMCs provided the cDNA or gDNA that served as material.

Germline CDR1 LNHDA, CDR2 SQIVND (reference sequence). V lost 2 bases to trimming and J lost 7 bases, with 12 bases between them. This CDR3 is built from 14 residues. In the source study's methods: How many nucleated cells were present was estimated from reference gene primer amplification. Sequenced by immunoSEQ multiplex PCR; TCRdb stores in-frame clones only, minus some. That table supplies the V and J calls and clone size; D and trimming were determined from the DNA. The data contain approximately 60,000 clones, 83% of them singletons. The specimen was peripheral blood. The sequence was obtained from a human donor in a cohort sampled during active COVID-19. The chain couples TRBV19 to TRBJ1-5; maybe TRBD1 (6 bases). The CDR3 nucleotides read TGTGCCAGTAGTATAAGGACAGAGGGCCAGCCCCAGCATTTT. This sequence encodes CASSIRTEGQPQHF.